Each of the 20 T cell receptor beta chains below was sequenced from the same sample in a study of response to subunit inactivated influenza vaccine. Each CDR3 protein is one row after TCRdb ran MiXCR on the RT-PCR reads. In the table there are hundreds of thousands of distinct CDR3 sequences, about 14% of which are singletons. Material: PBMCs from blood, obtained around two weeks before vaccination. Every receptor here comes from a man aged 50 or older who received an inactivated influenza vaccine.

This clonotype has ten or more counts. The chain employs TRBV29-1 and TRBJ2-1, with 7 bases matching TRBD2. Germline assignment: CDR1 SQVTM and CDR2 ANQGSEA. The CDR3 spans 16 residues. V was pared by 4 bases and J by 0 bases, with 9 bases of the junction left unmatched. CDR3 sequence: CSVGEGGSDSYNEQFF. The CDR3 region has the DNA TGCAGCGTTGGGGAGGGCGGGTCAGACTCCTACAATGAGCAGTTCTTC.

The V call is TRBV2, the J call TRBJ2-1, with a possible D match to TRBD2 (7 bases). Germline V gene data show CDR1 as SNHLY and CDR2 as FYNNEI. This CDR3 has 18 amino acids. Trimming removed 6 bases from V and 5 bases from J, with 26 bases in between. CDR3 in amino acids: CASRRDKGGVWFDNEQFF. In nucleotides, the CDR3 is TGTGCCAGCAGGAGGGACAAGGGGGGGGTTTGGTTTGACAATGAGCAGTTCTTC. Variable domain in full (rest from reference TRBV2 and TRBJ2-1): EPEVTQTPSHQVTQMGQEVILRCVPISNHLYFYWYRQILGQKVEFLVSFYNNEISEKSEIFDDQFSVERPDGSNFTLKIRSTKLEDSAMYFCASRRDKGGVWFDNEQFFGPGTRLTVL.

This sequence joins TRBV14 and TRBJ2-4, with unresolved D. CDR3 size: 14 residues. Deletions cut 1 base from V and 3 bases from J, with 7 bases between. The V gene's germline CDR1 is SGHDN and CDR2 FVKESK. The CDR3 spells CASSQGTYKNIQYF. The CDR3 region has the DNA TGTGCCAGCAGCCAAGGGACGTACAAAAACATTCAGTACTTC.

A note on this clonotype: A read error may account for a junction end that differs from germline. CDR3 in DNA: TGTGTCACCAGCAGAGAAAGGGGGTTAGGGGAGCTGTTTTTT. It yields the protein CVTSRERGLGELFF. The chain has TRBV15 and TRBJ2-2; D might be TRBD1 (6 bases). The V gene's germline CDR1 is LNHNV and CDR2 YYDKDF (reference sequence). The CDR3 is 14 residues long.

This clonotype showed up just a few times. The chain combines TRBV2 with TRBJ1-1; D is uncertain. Germline CDR1 SNHLY, CDR2 FYNNEI. CDR3 length: 13 amino acids. Between the trimmed V and J ends, which lost 4 bases and 10 bases, there was a span of 16 bases. The CDR3 DNA reads TGTGCCAGCAGTGCCCCCCAAGGGTGGAGAGCTTTCTTT. Its protein product is CASSAPQGWRAFF.

This clonotype showed up just a few times. The chain combines TRBV7-9 with TRBJ2-3, with 8 bases matching TRBD1. This CDR3 has 15 residues. Germline V gives CDR1 SEHNR, CDR2 FQNEAQ (reference sequence). V was clipped by 3 bases and J by 2 bases; unmatched bases: 4. The CDR3 here is CASSLPGQDTDTQYF. The DNA for the CDR3 is TGTGCCAGCAGCTTGCCGGGACAGGACACAGATACGCAGTATTTT.

V gene TRBV28 combines with J gene TRBJ2-7; D is undetermined. Germline assignment: CDR1 MDHEN and CDR2 SYDVKM. The CDR3 spans 13 residues. V dropped 5 bases and J dropped 7 bases, with 15 bases sitting between them. CDR3 sequence: CASSLVRGGEQYF. The DNA of the CDR3 is TGTGCCAGCAGTCTGGTGCGTGGTGGAGAGCAGTACTTC. The whole variable domain, filled in from reference TRBV28 and TRBJ2-7, reads DVKVTQSSRYLVKRTGEKVFLECVQDMDHENMFWYRQDPGLGLRLIYFSYDVKMKEKGDIPEGYSVSREKKERFSLILESASTNQTSMYLCASSLVRGGEQYFGPGTRLTVT.

The chain has TRBV7-7 and TRBJ2-7; 9 bases map to TRBD2. The CDR3 length is 14 residues. Germline lookup yields CDR1 SSHAT and CDR2 FNYEAQ (reference sequence). The V gene end was trimmed by 5 bases and the J gene end by 3 bases; junction bases not matched to a gene: 5. CDR3 sequence reads: CASSQATSGYEQYF. CDR3 DNA: TGTGCCAGCAGCCAAGCGACTAGCGGCTACGAGCAGTACTTC. The full variable domain, its missing parts supplied by reference TRBV7-7 and TRBJ2-7, is GAGVSQSPRYKVTKRGQDVTLRCDPISSHATLYWYQQALGQGPEFLTYFNYEAQPDKSGLPSDRFSAERPEGSISTLTIQRTEQRDSAMYRCASSQATSGYEQYFGPGTRLTVT.

The chain recombines TRBV4-2 with TRBJ1-4, with D hard to call. Between the trimmed V and J ends, which lost 2 bases and 0 bases, there was a span of 13 bases. Germline-derived CDR1 and CDR2 are LGHNA and YNFKEQ. The CDR3 runs 17 residues. Written as DNA, the CDR3 is TGTGCCAGCAGCCAAAAGACCTCAGCTGCAACTAATGAAAAACTGTTTTTT. It encodes CASSQKTSAATNEKLFF.

The J gene is TRBJ2-2, the V gene TRBV27; D tentatively fits TRBD1 or TRBD2 (6 bases each). The CDR3 contains 13 residues. Per germline, CDR1 MNHEY and CDR2 SMNVEV (reference sequence). V shed 4 bases and J shed 4 bases, with 7 bases lying between them. Written as DNA, the CDR3 is TGTGCCAGCAGTTGGGGGGCCACCGGGGAGCTGTTTTTT. This sequence encodes CASSWGATGELFF.

The J gene is TRBJ2-5, the V gene TRBV3-1; the match to TRBD2 covers 16 bases. J gave up 5 bases and V 4 bases, and 7 bases lay outside the gene matches. Looked up from germline, CDR1 is LGHDT and CDR2 is YNNKEL (reference sequence). The CDR3 consists of 17 residues. The CDR3 nucleotides are TGTGCCAGCAGCCCTAAGCGGGGACTAGCGGGGGGGGAGACCCAGTACTTC. It translates to CASSPKRGLAGGETQYF.

This clonotype came up many times. The V gene is TRBV7-2, the J gene TRBJ2-4; D may be TRBD1 (6 bases). Germline V gives CDR1 SGHTA, CDR2 FQGNSA. V lost 5 bases and J 8 bases, leaving 16 bases between the germline ends. The CDR3 length is 14 residues. CDR3 sequence: CASSAQGFVDIQYF. The CDR3 DNA follows: TGTGCCAGCAGCGCACAGGGATTTGTGGACATTCAGTACTTC.

The chain recombines TRBV29-1 with TRBJ2-3; D ambiguous. Between the trimmed V and J ends, which lost 2 bases and 6 bases, there was a span of 6 bases. From germline, CDR1 is SQVTM and CDR2 ANQGSEA. The CDR3 is made up of 11 amino acids. CDR3 sequence reads: CSVERVDTQYF. The CDR3 nucleotides read TGCAGCGTTGAACGAGTGGATACGCAGTATTTT.

This rearrangement joins TRBV28 to TRBJ1-2, with 7 bases lining up with TRBD1. J lost 7 bases, V lost 3 bases, and 11 bases had no gene match. Germline assignment: CDR1 MDHEN and CDR2 SYDVKM. This CDR3 spans 15 amino acids. In DNA form, the CDR3 reads TGTGCCAGCAGTTTCCCGGGACAGTCTTTTGGTGGCTACACCTTC. It encodes CASSFPGQSFGGYTF.

This clonotype has more than one count but fewer than ten. This chain links TRBV7-7 with TRBJ2-2, with a tentative D call TRBD1 (6 bases). The germline V and J ends were trimmed by 4 bases and 1 base, with 7 bases remaining between them. Germline loops: CDR1 SSHAT, CDR2 FNYEAQ (reference sequence). This CDR3 region has 14 residues. In DNA, the CDR3 is TGTGCCAGCAGCTCCAGGGGGAACACCGGGGAGCTGTTTTTT. Protein sequence: CASSSRGNTGELFF.

The genes are TRBV11-2 and TRBJ1-6, with D maybe TRBD1 (6 bases). The CDR3 length is 18 residues. The V end was cut by 2 bases, the J end by 0 bases, with 14 bases between. The germline V gene encodes CDR1 SGHAT and CDR2 FQNNGV. Here the CDR3 reads CASSLKYEGGSYNSPLHF. The CDR3 bases are TGTGCCAGCAGCTTAAAATACGAAGGGGGCTCCTATAATTCACCCCTCCACTTT.

The DNA of the CDR3 is TGCGCCAGCAGCTTGGGTACTTACTACAATGAGCAGTTCTTC. It yields the protein CASSLGTYYNEQFF. The chain is built from TRBV5-1 and TRBJ2-1; D not certain. Trimming pared 0 bases from V and 3 bases from J, leaving 7 bases between. The V gene's germline CDR1 is SGHRS and CDR2 YFSETQ. This CDR3 has 14 residues.

V usage is TRBV6-1 and J usage is TRBJ1-1; tentatively, D is TRBD1 (6 bases). CDR3 size: 14 residues. Looked up from germline, CDR1 is MNHNS and CDR2 is SASEGT. V shed 6 bases and J shed 7 bases, with 18 bases lying between them. CDR3 coding DNA: TGTGCCAGCAGCGAGTCGGGGGCGCAAAGTGAAGCTTTCTTT. Encoded protein: CASSESGAQSEAFF.

The chain is built from TRBV5-6 and TRBJ2-1; D not certain. This CDR3 comprises 16 residues. V was clipped by 0 bases and J by 0 bases, with 10 bases between them. In germline, CDR1 is SGHDT, CDR2 YYEEEE. Written as DNA, the CDR3 is TGTGCCAGCAGCTTGGATCTACCTAGCTCCTACAATGAGCAGTTCTTC. Translation gives CASSLDLPSSYNEQFF.

Only a few counts were recorded for this clonotype. The V call is TRBV5-5, the J call TRBJ2-2; D is ambiguous. Trimming took off 3 bases at V and 1 base at J, with 16 bases between the two ends. The CDR3 contains 17 residues. Germline V gene lookup returns CDR1 SGHKS and CDR2 YYEKEE (reference sequence). In nucleotides, the CDR3 is TGTGCCAGCAGCTACGTGGGGTGGCTGATGAACACCGGGGAGCTGTTTTTT. Amino acids: CASSYVGWLMNTGELFF. Supplemented by reference TRBV5-5 and TRBJ2-2, the full variable domain reads DAGVTQSPTHLIKTRGQQVTLRCSPISGHKSVSWYQQVLGQGPQFIFQYYEKEERGRGNFPDRFSARQFPNYSSELNVNALLLGDSALYLCASSYVGWLMNTGELFFGEGSRLTVL.